Presented here are 17 T cell receptor beta chains from one specimen sequenced in a study of T cell responses to AZD1222 COVID-19 vaccine. Some clones are missing from TCRdb's copy, which holds only in-frame ones; the method was immunoSEQ multiplex PCR. Of about 100,000 clones in the sample, over 75% were seen once. Sequencing used peripheral blood, obtained on day 0 of MenACWY control vaccination. Source of these receptors: an adult in good health.

The chain links TRBV5-1 to TRBJ2-1; TRBD2 matches at 9 bases. The trim removed 1 base at V and 10 bases at J, leaving 12 bases unmatched. This CDR3 has 16 residues. From germline, CDR1 is SGHRS and CDR2 YFSETQ. CDR3 in DNA: TGCGCCAGCAGCTTGAGGCGCGGGAGGGCCGGGGAAGAGCAGTTCTTC. It translates to CASSLRRGRAGEEQFF.

V gene TRBV3-1 (or the pseudogene TRBV3-2) combines with J gene TRBJ1-1; maybe TRBD1 (5 bases). Trimming took 2 bases from V and 8 from J, leaving 15 bases between them. The germline gives CDR1 LGHDT, CDR2 YNNKEL (reference sequence). The CDR3 spans 14 residues. As DNA, the CDR3 is TGTGCCAGCAGCCAATCTGTTGGGGGGACGGAAGCTTTCTTT. Its translation is CASSQSVGGTEAFF.

This chain uses TRBV6-1 with TRBJ2-7, with 7 bases identical to TRBD1. Germline trimming cut 2 bases from V and 5 bases from J; bases unmatched to any gene: 15. Germline V CDR1 and CDR2: MNHNS, SASEGT. The length of the CDR3 is 17 residues. CDR3 coding DNA: TGTGCCAGCAGTGAATATTCGGGGACAGCTCTAACCGACGAGCAGTACTTC. Residues: CASSEYSGTALTDEQYF.

The rearrangement uses TRBV19 and TRBJ1-1, with a possible D match to TRBD1 (5 bases). CDR3 size: 13 residues. The germline CDR1 and CDR2 sequences are LNHDA and SQIVND (reference sequence). The V and J ends lost 3 bases and 3 bases respectively, with 8 bases between them. CDR3 residues: CASSMRGDTEAFF. DNA for the CDR3: TGTGCCAGTAGTATGCGAGGGGACACTGAAGCTTTCTTT.

The rearrangement uses TRBV28 and TRBJ1-3; D call uncertain. This CDR3 comprises 12 residues. V lost 7 bases, J lost 4 bases, and 8 bases lay in between. Germline V lookup: CDR1 MDHEN, CDR2 SYDVKM. CDR3 coding DNA: TGTGCCAGCAATTCCGTCGGAAACACCATATATTTT. As protein: CASNSVGNTIYF.

J is TRBJ1-2 and V is TRBV2, with D maybe TRBD1 (5 bases). Germline-derived CDR1 and CDR2 are SNHLY and FYNNEI. The CDR3 loop spans 13 amino acids. V lost 3 bases, J lost 4 bases, and 9 bases lay in between. The CDR3 reads CASSEGQVYGYTF. Here the CDR3 DNA reads TGTGCCAGCAGTGAGGGGCAGGTCTATGGCTACACCTTC.

The chain recombines TRBV6-2 or TRBV6-3 with TRBJ1-2; the match to TRBD1 covers 8 bases. Germline V gene sequence: CDR1 MNHEY, CDR2 SVGEGT. The CDR3 length is 15 residues. The ends lost 4 bases at V and 7 bases at J; junction bases unmatched: 11. DNA of the CDR3: TGTGCCAGCAGTTCGACCCCACCCGGGACAGGTGGCTACACCTTC. This codes for CASSSTPPGTGGYTF.

The chain links TRBV28 to TRBJ1-5; D is possibly TRBD1 (5 bases). Germline V gene sequence: CDR1 MDHEN, CDR2 SYDVKM. CDR3 length: 13 residues. V lost 4 bases and J lost 5, with 9 bases in between. The DNA of the CDR3 is TGTGCCAGCAGTTCGCAGGGCCATCAGCCCCAGCATTTT. Translated, it gives CASSSQGHQPQHF. The entire variable domain, with the rest obtained from reference TRBV28 and TRBJ1-5, is as follows: DVKVTQSSRYLVKRTGEKVFLECVQDMDHENMFWYRQDPGLGLRLIYFSYDVKMKEKGDIPEGYSVSREKKERFSLILESASTNQTSMYLCASSSQGHQPQHFGDGTRLSIL.

As regards this clone: Additional DNA sequences in this sample encode the identical CDR3. This sequence joins TRBV6-5 and TRBJ1-2, with 7 positions matching TRBD1. Per the germline V gene, CDR1 is MNHEY and CDR2 is SVGAGI. CDR3 length: 15 residues. Unmatched junction bases numbered 9, after V lost 6 bases and J lost 2 bases. The CDR3 DNA reads as TGTGCCAGCAGCTATTGGCCGGGACAGAACTATGGCTACACCTTC. The encoded protein is CASSYWPGQNYGYTF.

This sequence joins TRBV19 and TRBJ1-5, with TRBD1 matching over 7 bases. The CDR3 has 13 residues. In germline, CDR1 is LNHDA, CDR2 SQIVND (reference sequence). Trimming cost V 10 bases and J 6 bases; bases outside gene matches: 9. CDR3 in amino acids: CATEDRAGQPQHF. CDR3 coding DNA: TGTGCCACTGAAGACAGGGCCGGTCAGCCCCAGCATTTT. Supplemented by reference TRBV19 and TRBJ1-5, the full variable domain reads DGGITQSPKYLFRKEGQNVTLSCEQNLNHDAMYWYRQDPGQGLRLIYYSQIVNDFQKGDIAEGYSVSREKKESFPLTVTSAQKNPTAFYLCATEDRAGQPQHFGDGTRLSIL.

DNA for the CDR3: TGCGCCAGCAGTACAACAGGGAGCGAGCAGTACTTC. Amino acid sequence: CASSTTGSEQYF. This chain uses TRBV10-2 with TRBJ2-7, with D possibly being TRBD1 (6 bases). Germline assignment: CDR1 WSHSY and CDR2 SAAADI. This CDR3 contains 12 residues. V lost 5 bases, J lost 6 bases, and 11 bases lay in between.

The chain recombines TRBV27 with TRBJ2-5; 7 positions agree with TRBD2. CDR1 MNHEY and CDR2 SMNVEV come from the germline V gene (reference sequence). Germline trimming cut 5 bases from V and 7 bases from J; bases unmatched to any gene: 1. This CDR3 spans 11 amino acids. The CDR3 is CASSGGGTQYF. DNA of the CDR3: TGTGCCAGCAGTGGGGGGGGGACCCAGTACTTC.

This clone showed up just a few times. The gene calls are TRBV13 and TRBJ2-1; TRBD2 matches 9 bases. This CDR3 is 18 amino acids long. CDR1 is PRHDT, CDR2 FYEKMQ, per germline (reference sequence). With V trimmed by 1 base and J by 3 bases, 10 bases remained unmatched. Written as DNA, the CDR3 is TGTGCCAGCAGCTTAGTTACCCAGCGGGGGGACCGCTACAATGAGCAGTTCTTC. The encoded protein is CASSLVTQRGDRYNEQFF.

The chain carries TRBV5-8 and TRBJ1-4; D is uncertain. The CDR3 length is 15 residues. Germline values: CDR1 SGHTS, CDR2 YDEGEE. Trimming cost V 2 bases and J 9 bases, with 17 bases left between them. The CDR3 bases are TGTGCCAGCAGCTTACTGACGGGAGAGCTACAAAAACTGTTTTTT. Residues: CASSLLTGELQKLFF. The whole variable domain, remainder taken from reference TRBV5-8 and TRBJ1-4, is EAGVTQSPTHLIKTRGQQATLRCSPISGHTSVYWYQQALGLGLQFLLWYDEGEERNRGNFPPRFSGRQFPNYSSELNVNALELEDSALYLCASSLLTGELQKLFFGSGTQLSVL.

The chain uses TRBV18 and TRBJ2-3; 11 bases line up with TRBD2. This CDR3 comprises 15 residues. CDR1 and CDR2 (germline): KGHSH, LQKENI. With V trimmed by 0 bases and J by 6 bases, 2 bases remained unmatched. Written as DNA, the CDR3 is TGTGCCAGCTCACCACCTGCTAGCGGGGGGGATACGCAGTATTTT. This gives the protein CASSPPASGGDTQYF.

The V gene is TRBV2, the J gene TRBJ1-4, with a possible D match to TRBD1 (6 bases). The CDR3 totals 15 residues. Germline V lookup: CDR1 SNHLY, CDR2 FYNNEI. V was pared by 2 bases and J by 5 bases, with 12 bases between. The CDR3 nucleotides read TGTGCCAGCAGTGAAACAGGGCCTCCAAATGAAAAACTGTTTTTT. Translation: CASSETGPPNEKLFF.

Here the CDR3 reads CASSLQETVIDEQFF. In nucleotides, the CDR3 is TGTGCCAGCAGCTTACAGGAGACGGTTATTGATGAGCAGTTCTTC. The chain joins TRBV7-6 to TRBJ2-1; D unresolved. Trimming left V 2 bases short and J 8 bases short, with 16 bases between. CDR3 length: 15 residues. The V gene's germline CDR1 is SGHVS and CDR2 FNYEAQ.